This T cell receptor beta chain was sequenced for a study of human T cells and chemical hapten exposure. General study points: Expanded TCR counts at PT1 went up together with patch test score, a positive correlation. TCRs at high frequency, those above 1 in 1000, did not change with DPC sensitization.

TCRdb recomputed calls from the RACE reads with MiXCR, one row per CDR3 protein. The sample holds approximately 370,000 distinct CDR3 sequences, over 5% seen once. This clonotype was found many times. Its specificity is not known. At one boundary the junction diverges from the germline segment, which might be a read error. This sample's time point: pre-sensitization, week 0. Treatment meaning: therapeutic diphenylcyclopropenone sensitization with weekly scalp DPC. Prior to application of each patch test, blood was drawn. Those who donated were patients with alopecia, 18 to 70 years of age, and suitable for DPC. This clonotype was obtained from a woman in her late teens or twenties with alopecia areata. Some clones in this sample may be carry-over from other donors' samples. The material sequenced was whole blood, taken in connection with sensitization to the hapten diphenylcyclopropenone (DPC).

The DNA of the CDR3 is TGTGCCAGCAGCCTAGCCTGGGACAGGGCCTACGAGCAGTACTTC. This translates into CASSLAWDRAYEQYF. The V call is TRBV7-4, the J call TRBJ2-7; 9 bases are shared with TRBD1. The CDR3 totals 15 residues. Germline CDR1 SGHVT, CDR2 SQSDAQ.